Listed below are T cell receptor beta chains from one sample, sequenced in a study of blood T cell repertoires in COVID-19. Profiling relied on immunoSEQ multiplex PCR, and the TCRdb table lists in-frame clones only, not all of them. The sample records 200,000 to 250,000 clones, over 80% being singletons. The source material was peripheral blood. The receptors here all came from a woman aged 30 to 39 with COVID-19, enrolled during active disease. Both conserved end residues are part of each CDR3. The D gene is left open where the match is weak. Clone size appears in some rows only: once, few, many, or a class for an expanded clone.

length: 16
D: NA
size: NA
V: TRBV7-2
J: TRBJ1-1
CDR3: CASSLVGGRVVTEAFF
DNA: TGTGCCAGCAGCTTAGTGGGGGGGCGAGTTGTCACTGAAGCTTTCTTT

length: 15
D: TRBD1
size: NA
V: TRBV7-2
J: TRBJ2-7
CDR3: CASSLGWDRDYEQYF
DNA: TGTGCCAGCAGCTTAGGGTGGGACAGGGACTACGAGCAGTACTTC

length: 15
D: NA
size: NA
V: TRBV5-1
J: TRBJ2-5
CDR3: CASSLSSGGRETQYF
DNA: TGCGCCAGCAGCTTGTCCTCCGGGGGTCGGGAGACCCAGTACTTC

length: 15
D: NA
size: NA
V: TRBV2
J: TRBJ1-5
CDR3: CASSSGRRENQPQHF
DNA: TGTGCCAGCAGCTCCGGACGGAGGGAAAATCAGCCCCAGCATTTT

length: 14
D: TRBD1
size: once
V: TRBV30
J: TRBJ2-7
CDR3: CAWSVMGTGYEQYF
DNA: TGTGCCTGGAGTGTAATGGGGACAGGGTACGAGCAGTACTTC

length: 16
D: TRBD1
size: many
V: TRBV6-2/TRBV6-3
J: TRBJ1-2
CDR3: CASSYSTRGREYGYTF
DNA: TGTGCCAGCAGTTACTCGACTAGGGGGCGAGAGTATGGCTACACCTTC

length: 14
D: NA
size: NA
V: TRBV5-8
J: TRBJ1-2
CDR3: CASSFRVSSGGYTF
DNA: TGTGCCAGCAGCTTCAGGGTCTCTTCGGGCGGCTACACCTTC

length: 13
D: NA
size: NA
V: TRBV7-2
J: TRBJ2-2
CDR3: CASSLAETGELFF
DNA: TGTGCCAGCAGCTTAGCCGAGACCGGGGAGCTGTTTTTT

length: 18
D: TRBD1
size: NA
V: TRBV9
J: TRBJ2-6
CDR3: CASSILGTGGAGANVLTF
DNA: TGTGCCAGCAGCATCCTCGGGACAGGGGGCGCCGGGGCCAACGTCCTGACTTTC

length: 13
D: NA
size: NA
V: TRBV30
J: TRBJ1-4
CDR3: CAWSPQGREKLFF
DNA: TGTGCCTGGAGTCCTCAGGGAAGGGAAAAACTGTTTTTT

length: 12
D: NA
size: NA
V: TRBV30
J: TRBJ1-6
CDR3: CAWSDAGPPLHF
DNA: TGTGCCTGGAGTGACGCAGGCCCCCCCCTCCACTTT

length: 13
D: NA
size: once
V: TRBV3-1/TRBV3-2
J: TRBJ1-1
CDR3: CASSPTGLTEAFF
DNA: TGTGCCAGCAGCCCTACAGGGCTCACTGAAGCTTTCTTT

length: 15
D: NA
size: few
V: TRBV19
J: TRBJ2-7
CDR3: CASSGFGGRTYEQYF
DNA: TGTGCCAGTAGTGGGTTTGGCGGGCGAACCTACGAGCAGTACTTC